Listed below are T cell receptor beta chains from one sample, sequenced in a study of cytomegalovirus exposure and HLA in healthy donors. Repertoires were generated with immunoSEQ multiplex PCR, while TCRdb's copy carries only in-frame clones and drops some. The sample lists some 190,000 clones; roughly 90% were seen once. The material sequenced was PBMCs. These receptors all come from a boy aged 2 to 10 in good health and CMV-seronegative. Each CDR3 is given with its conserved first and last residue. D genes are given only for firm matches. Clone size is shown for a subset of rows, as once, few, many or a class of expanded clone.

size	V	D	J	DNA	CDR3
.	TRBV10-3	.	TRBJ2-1	TGTGCCATCAGTGATCCAGGGGGGCGGGACAATGAGCAGTTCTTC	CAISDPGGRDNEQFF
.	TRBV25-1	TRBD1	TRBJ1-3	TGTGCCAGCAGTGGGACAGGGGCCTACTCTGGAAACACCATATATTTT	CASSGTGAYSGNTIYF
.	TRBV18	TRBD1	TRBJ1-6	TGTGCCAGCTCACCACCTGGGACAGGGCGGGATAATTCACCCCTCCACTTT	CASSPPGTGRDNSPLHF
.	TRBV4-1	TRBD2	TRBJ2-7	TGCGCCAGCAGCCAGAGGGCGGGAGGCGGTCTCGAGCAGTACTTC	CASSQRAGGGLEQYF
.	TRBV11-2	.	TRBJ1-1	TGTGCCAGCAGCCCGAGCCCAGGGCTCGACACTGAAGCTTTCTTT	CASSPSPGLDTEAFF
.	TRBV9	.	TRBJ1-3	TGTGCCAGCAGCGTAGCAGGCTCTGGAAACACCATATATTTT	CASSVAGSGNTIYF
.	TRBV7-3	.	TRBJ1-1	TGTGCCAGCAGCCCGGAGCCAAACACTGAAGCTTTCTTT	CASSPEPNTEAFF
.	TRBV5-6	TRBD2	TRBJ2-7	TGTGCCAGCAGCGTGGGGACTAGGCATCACGAGCAGTACTTC	CASSVGTRHHEQYF
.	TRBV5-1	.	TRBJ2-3	TGCGCCAGCAGCTTGGACCCCCCGACAGGTCGACACACAGATACGCAGTATTTT	CASSLDPPTGRHTDTQYF
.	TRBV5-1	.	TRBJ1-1	TGCGCCAGCAGCTTGGACGGTAAGGGTCTCAGCGGTGAAGCTTTCTTT	CASSLDGKGLSGEAFF
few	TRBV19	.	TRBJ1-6	TGTGCCAGTAAGGGCAGGGCTCGGTCACCCCTCCACTTT	CASKGRARSPLHF
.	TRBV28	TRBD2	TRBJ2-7	TGTGCCAGCAGTGGAACCGGGACTACCTACGAGCAGTACTTC	CASSGTGTTYEQYF
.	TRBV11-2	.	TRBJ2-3	TGTGCCAGCAGCTTATCCGGGCGGGGTAGCACAGATACGCAGTATTTT	CASSLSGRGSTDTQYF
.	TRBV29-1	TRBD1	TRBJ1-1	TGCAGCGTCCGAGGACTTTTGACAGGGCTTGAAGCTTTCTTT	CSVRGLLTGLEAFF
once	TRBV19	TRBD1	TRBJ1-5	TGTGCCAGTAGGGCGGGACAGGGGAATCAGCCCCAGCATTTT	CASRAGQGNQPQHF
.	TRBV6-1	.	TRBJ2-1	TGTGCCAGCAGTGATCACGCGACAGGGCGGAGGGATGAGCAGTTCTTC	CASSDHATGRRDEQFF
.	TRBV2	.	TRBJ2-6	TGTGCCAGCGGCCTGGCGGCAGGGAAACCTGGGGCCAACGTCCTGACTTTC	CASGLAAGKPGANVLTF
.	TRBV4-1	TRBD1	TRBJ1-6	TGCGCCAGCAGAGGAGGGGGCTTTTTTTCACCCCTCCACTTT	CASRGGGFFSPLHF
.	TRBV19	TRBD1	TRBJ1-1	TGTGCCAGTAGTATATCGACTATTACAGGGGGCCGGACTGAAGCTTTCTTT	CASSISTITGGRTEAFF